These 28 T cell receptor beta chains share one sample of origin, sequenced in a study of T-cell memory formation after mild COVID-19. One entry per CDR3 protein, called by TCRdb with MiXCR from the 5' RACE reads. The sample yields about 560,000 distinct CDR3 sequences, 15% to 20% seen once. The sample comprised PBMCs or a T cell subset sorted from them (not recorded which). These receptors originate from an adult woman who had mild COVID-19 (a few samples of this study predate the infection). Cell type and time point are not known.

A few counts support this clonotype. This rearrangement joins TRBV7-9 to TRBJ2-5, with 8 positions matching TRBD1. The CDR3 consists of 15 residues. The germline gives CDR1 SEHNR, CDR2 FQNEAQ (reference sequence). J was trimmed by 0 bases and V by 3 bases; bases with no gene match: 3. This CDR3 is CASSFGQGNQETQYF. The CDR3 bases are TGTGCCAGCAGCTTCGGACAGGGCAACCAAGAGACCCAGTACTTC.

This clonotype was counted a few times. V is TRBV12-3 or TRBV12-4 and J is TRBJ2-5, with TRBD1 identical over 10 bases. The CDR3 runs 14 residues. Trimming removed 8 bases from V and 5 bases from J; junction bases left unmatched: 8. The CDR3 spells CASGGGQGLETQYF. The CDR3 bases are TGTGCCAGCGGGGGGGGACAGGGGTTGGAGACCCAGTACTTC.

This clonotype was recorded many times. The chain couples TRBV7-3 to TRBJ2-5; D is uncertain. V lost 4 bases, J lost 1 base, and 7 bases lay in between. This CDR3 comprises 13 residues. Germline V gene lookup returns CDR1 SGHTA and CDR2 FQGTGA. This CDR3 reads CASSSSPQETQYF. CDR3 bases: TGTGCCAGCAGCTCCAGCCCCCAAGAGACCCAGTACTTC.

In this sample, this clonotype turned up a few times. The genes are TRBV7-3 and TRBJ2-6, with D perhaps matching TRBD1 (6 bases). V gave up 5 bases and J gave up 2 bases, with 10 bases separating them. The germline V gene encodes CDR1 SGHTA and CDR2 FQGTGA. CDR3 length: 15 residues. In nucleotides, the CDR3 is TGTGCCAGCAGCCCAGGGGTCGCTGGGGCCAACGTCCTGACTTTC. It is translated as CASSPGVAGANVLTF.

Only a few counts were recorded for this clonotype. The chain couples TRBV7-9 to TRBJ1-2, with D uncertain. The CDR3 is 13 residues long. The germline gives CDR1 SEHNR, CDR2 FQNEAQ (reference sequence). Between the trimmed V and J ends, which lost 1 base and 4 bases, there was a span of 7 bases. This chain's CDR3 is CASSLGVRYGYTF. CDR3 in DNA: TGTGCCAGCAGCTTAGGGGTGCGCTATGGCTACACCTTC.

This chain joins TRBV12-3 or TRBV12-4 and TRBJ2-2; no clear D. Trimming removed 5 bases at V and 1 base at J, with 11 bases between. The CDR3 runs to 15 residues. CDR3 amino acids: CASSPPAWNTGELFF. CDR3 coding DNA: TGTGCCAGCAGTCCACCCGCGTGGAACACCGGGGAGCTGTTTTTT.

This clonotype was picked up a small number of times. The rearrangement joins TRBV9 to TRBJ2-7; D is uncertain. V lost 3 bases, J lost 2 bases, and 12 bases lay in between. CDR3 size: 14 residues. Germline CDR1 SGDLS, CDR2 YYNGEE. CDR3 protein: CASSARLSTYEQYF. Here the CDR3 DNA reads TGTGCCAGCAGCGCTCGACTCTCCACCTACGAGCAGTACTTC.

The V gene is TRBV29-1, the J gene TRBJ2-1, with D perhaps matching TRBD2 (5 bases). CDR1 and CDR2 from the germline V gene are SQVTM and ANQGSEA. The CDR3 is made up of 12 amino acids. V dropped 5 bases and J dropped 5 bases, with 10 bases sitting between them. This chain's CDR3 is CSVIGNHNEQFF. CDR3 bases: TGCAGCGTTATCGGGAACCACAATGAGCAGTTCTTC.

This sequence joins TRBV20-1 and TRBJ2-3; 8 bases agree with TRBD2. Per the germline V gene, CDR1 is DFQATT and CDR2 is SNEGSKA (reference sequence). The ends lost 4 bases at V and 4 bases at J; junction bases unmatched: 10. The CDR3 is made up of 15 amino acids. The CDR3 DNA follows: TGCAGTGCTACCCGGACTAGCCCTAGGGCAGATACGCAGTATTTT. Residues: CSATRTSPRADTQYF.

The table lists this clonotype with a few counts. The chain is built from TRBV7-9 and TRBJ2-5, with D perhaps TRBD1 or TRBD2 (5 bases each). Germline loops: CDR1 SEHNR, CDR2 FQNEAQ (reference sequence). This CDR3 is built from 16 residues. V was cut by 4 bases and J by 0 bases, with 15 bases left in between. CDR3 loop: CASSWDGFSYQETQYF. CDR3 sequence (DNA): TGTGCCAGCAGCTGGGACGGATTCTCGTACCAAGAGACCCAGTACTTC.

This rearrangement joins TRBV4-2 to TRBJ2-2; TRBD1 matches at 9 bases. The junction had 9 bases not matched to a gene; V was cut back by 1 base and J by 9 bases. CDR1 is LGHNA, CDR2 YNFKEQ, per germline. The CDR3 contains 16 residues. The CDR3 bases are TGTGCCAGCAGCCAAGCCGGGGACAGGGAAGTCAGGGAGCTGTTTTTT. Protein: CASSQAGDREVRELFF.

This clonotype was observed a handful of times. As DNA, the CDR3 is TGCGCCAGCAGCTTGGATACAGGCTCCTACGAGCAGTACTTC. Translated: CASSLDTGSYEQYF. The chain joins TRBV5-1 to TRBJ2-7; a weak D match, TRBD1 (5 bases). Trimming shortened V by 0 bases and J by 0 bases, and 7 bases separated the two germline ends. The germline gives CDR1 SGHRS, CDR2 YFSETQ. This CDR3 has 14 residues.

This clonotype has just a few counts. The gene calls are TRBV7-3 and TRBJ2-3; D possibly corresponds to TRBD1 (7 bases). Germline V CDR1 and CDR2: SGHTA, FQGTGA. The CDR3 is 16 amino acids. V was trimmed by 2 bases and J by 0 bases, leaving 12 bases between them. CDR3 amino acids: CASSLGGTESTDTQYF. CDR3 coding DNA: TGTGCCAGCAGCTTAGGGGGGACAGAGAGCACAGATACGCAGTATTTT. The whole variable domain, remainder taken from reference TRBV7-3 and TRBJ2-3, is GAGVSQTPSNKVTEKGKYVELRCDPISGHTALYWYRQSLGQGPEFLIYFQGTGAADDSGLPNDRFFAVRPEGSVSTLKIQRTERGDSAVYLCASSLGGTESTDTQYFGPGTRLTVL.

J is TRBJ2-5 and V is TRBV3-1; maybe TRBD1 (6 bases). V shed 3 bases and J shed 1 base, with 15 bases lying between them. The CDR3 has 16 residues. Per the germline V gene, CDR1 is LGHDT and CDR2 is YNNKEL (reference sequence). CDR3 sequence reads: CASSHAPTGSQETQYF. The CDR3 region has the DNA TGTGCCAGCAGCCATGCTCCAACAGGGAGCCAAGAGACCCAGTACTTC.

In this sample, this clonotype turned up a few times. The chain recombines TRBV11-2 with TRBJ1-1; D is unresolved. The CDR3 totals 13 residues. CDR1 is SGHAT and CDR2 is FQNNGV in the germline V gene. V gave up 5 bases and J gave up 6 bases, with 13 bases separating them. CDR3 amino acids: CASSQWVAAEAFF. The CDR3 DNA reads TGTGCCAGCAGCCAGTGGGTGGCAGCTGAAGCTTTCTTT.

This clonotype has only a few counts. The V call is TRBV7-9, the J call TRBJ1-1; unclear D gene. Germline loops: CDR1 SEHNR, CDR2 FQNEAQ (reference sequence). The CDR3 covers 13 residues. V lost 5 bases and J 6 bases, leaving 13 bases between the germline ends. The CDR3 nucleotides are TGTGCCAGCAGCCCCTGGAGTGTACCTGAAGCTTTCTTT. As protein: CASSPWSVPEAFF. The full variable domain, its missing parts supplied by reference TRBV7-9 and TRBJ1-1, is DTGVSQNPRHKITKRGQNVTFRCDPISEHNRLYWYRQTLGQGPEFLTYFQNEAQLEKSRLLSDRFSAERPKGSFSTLEIQRTEQGDSAMYLCASSPWSVPEAFFGQGTRLTVV.

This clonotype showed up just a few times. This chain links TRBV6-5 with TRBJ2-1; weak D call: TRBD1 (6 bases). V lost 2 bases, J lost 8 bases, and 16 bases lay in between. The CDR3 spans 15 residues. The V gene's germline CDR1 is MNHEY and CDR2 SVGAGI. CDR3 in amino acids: CASSYGDTLGDEQFF. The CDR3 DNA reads TGTGCCAGCAGTTACGGGGACACCCTGGGGGATGAGCAGTTCTTC.

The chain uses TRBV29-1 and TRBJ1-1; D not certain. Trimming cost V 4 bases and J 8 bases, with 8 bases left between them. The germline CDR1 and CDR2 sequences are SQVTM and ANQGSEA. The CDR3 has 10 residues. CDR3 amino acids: CSVGVREAFF. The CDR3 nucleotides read TGCAGCGTTGGGGTCCGAGAAGCTTTCTTT.

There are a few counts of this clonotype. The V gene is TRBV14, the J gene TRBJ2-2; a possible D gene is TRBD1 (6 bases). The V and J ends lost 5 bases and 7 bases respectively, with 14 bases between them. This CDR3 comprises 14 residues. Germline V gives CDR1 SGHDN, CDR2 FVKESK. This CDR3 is CASSDKDRIGELFF. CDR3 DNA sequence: TGTGCCAGCAGCGATAAGGACAGAATCGGGGAGCTGTTTTTT.

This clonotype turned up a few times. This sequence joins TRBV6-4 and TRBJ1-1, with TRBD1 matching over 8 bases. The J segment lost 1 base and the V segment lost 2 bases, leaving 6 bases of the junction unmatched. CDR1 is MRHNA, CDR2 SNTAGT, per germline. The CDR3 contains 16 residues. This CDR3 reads CASSDALDRGNTEAFF. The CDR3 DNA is TGTGCCAGCAGTGACGCACTCGACAGGGGGAACACTGAAGCTTTCTTT.

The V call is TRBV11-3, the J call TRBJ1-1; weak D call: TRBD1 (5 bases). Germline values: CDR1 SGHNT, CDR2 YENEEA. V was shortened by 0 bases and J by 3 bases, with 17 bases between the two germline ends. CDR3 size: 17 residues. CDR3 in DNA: TGTGCCAGCAGCTTAGATTACGGGGCCGGGGTCGACACTGAAGCTTTCTTT. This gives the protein CASSLDYGAGVDTEAFF.

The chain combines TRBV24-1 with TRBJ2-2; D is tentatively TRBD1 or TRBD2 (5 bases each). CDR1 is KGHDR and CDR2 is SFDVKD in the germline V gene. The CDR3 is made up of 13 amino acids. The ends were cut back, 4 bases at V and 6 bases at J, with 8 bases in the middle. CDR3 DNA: TGTGCCACCAGTGAGGGACGATCCGGGGAGCTGTTTTTT. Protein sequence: CATSEGRSGELFF.

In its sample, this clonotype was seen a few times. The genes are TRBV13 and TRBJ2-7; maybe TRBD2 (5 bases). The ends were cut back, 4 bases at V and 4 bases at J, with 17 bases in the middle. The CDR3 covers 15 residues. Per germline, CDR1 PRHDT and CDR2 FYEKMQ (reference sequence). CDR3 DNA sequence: TGTGCCAGCAGCTCCCGTCTGTGGGAGACGTACGAGCAGTACTTC. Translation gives CASSSRLWETYEQYF. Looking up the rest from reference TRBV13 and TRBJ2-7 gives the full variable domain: AAGVIQSPRHLIKEKRETATLKCYPIPRHDTVYWYQQGPGQDPQFLISFYEKMQSDKGSIPDRFSAQQFSDYHSELNMSSLELGDSALYFCASSSRLWETYEQYFGPGTRLTVT.

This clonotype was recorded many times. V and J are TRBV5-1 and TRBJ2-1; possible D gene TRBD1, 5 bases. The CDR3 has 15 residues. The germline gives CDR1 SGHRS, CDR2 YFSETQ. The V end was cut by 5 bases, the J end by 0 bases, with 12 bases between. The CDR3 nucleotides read TGCGCCAGCAGAACGTCGCAGGGCTCCTACAATGAGCAGTTCTTC. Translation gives CASRTSQGSYNEQFF.

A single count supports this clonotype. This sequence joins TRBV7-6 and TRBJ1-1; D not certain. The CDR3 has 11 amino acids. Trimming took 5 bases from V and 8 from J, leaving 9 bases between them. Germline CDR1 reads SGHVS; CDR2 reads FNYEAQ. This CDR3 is CASSPLAEAFF. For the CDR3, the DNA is TGTGCCAGCAGCCCCCTCGCCGAAGCTTTCTTT.

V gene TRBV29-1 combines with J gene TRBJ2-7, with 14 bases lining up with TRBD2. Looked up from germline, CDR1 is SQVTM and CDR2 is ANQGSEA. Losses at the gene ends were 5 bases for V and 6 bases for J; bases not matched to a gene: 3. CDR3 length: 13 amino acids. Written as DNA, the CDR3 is TGCAGCGTTCAGGGACTAGCGGGAGTCGAGCAGTACTTC. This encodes CSVQGLAGVEQYF.

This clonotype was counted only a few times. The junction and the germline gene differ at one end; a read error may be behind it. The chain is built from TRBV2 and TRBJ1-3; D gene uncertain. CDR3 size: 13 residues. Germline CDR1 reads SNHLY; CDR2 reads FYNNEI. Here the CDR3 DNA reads TGTGCCAGCAGGCAGGACTCTAGAAACACCATATATTTT. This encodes CASRQDSRNTIYF.

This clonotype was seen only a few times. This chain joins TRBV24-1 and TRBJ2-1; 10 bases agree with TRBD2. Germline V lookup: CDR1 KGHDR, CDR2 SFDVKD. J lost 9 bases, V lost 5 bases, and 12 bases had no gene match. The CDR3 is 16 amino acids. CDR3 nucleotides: TGTGCCACCAGTGCTCCCGTAGCGGGGGGTGGAGGTGAGCAGTTCTTC. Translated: CATSAPVAGGGGEQFF.